This T cell receptor beta chain was captured by sequencing in a study of shared clonotypes between healthy human individuals (dated by TCRdb to 2019 to 2021). Regarding the study in general: A few men and a couple of women, aged 18 to 49 years, made up the cohort. For each donor, three plates each were used for CD4 naive and CD4 memory, two plates were used for CD8 naive, and one plate was used for CD8 memory. To estimate repertoire size and how much clonotypes are shared between individuals, the study performed deep sequencing of blood TCR repertoires from about 5 healthy adults. To increase sequencing depth and limit assay-specific biases, TCR repertoire library preparation and sequencing were carried out by different laboratories using diverse techniques. Between about 0.94 and 8.9 billion PBMCs per donor were obtained by leukapheresis. What the research found in general, with its limitations: Based on pairwise subsampling, the degree of clonotype sharing among donors was expected to be affected by sequencing depth. The small number of donors limited the genetic and exposure-history diversity represented. When a few donors were compared, the shared fraction of clonotypes was around 5% for naive CD4, about 4% for naive CD8, more than 2% for memory CD4, and about 0.36% for memory CD8. Estimated clonotype richness was generally larger for naive than for memory subsets. Clonotypes shared by all four sorted-subset donors showed higher generation probabilities than non-shared clonotypes. Only blood was sampled, and tissue TCR repertoires likely differ from those in blood. Rarefaction of sorted-subset datasets indicated incomplete sequencing despite the large sequencing depth.

Using the deep immunoSEQ assay, multiplex PCR amplified TCR CDR3 regions from genomic DNA. For each cell subset, the extracted genomic DNA was distributed evenly across all wells of several immunoSEQ 96-well plates, and each plate served as one replicate. Each replicate PCR for sorted subsets received 200 ng genomic DNA, equal to about 30,000 T cell genomes. The purified libraries were quantified using a Qubit 3.0 fluorometer, sized with a Bioanalyzer 2100, and then quantified again using the KAPA Library Quantification kit. Each immunoSEQ 96-well plate was sequenced on its own single-read 150-cycle Illumina NextSeq 550 flow cell. The authors' pipeline ran thus. Because only junctional sequences without quality scores were contained in the immunoSEQ output, filtering matching that applied to full-length reads could not be performed. To assign V/J genes and CDR3, sequences were annotated against IMGT germline references using PyIR, a Python wrapper for IgBLAST v1.9. Reads were filtered out if the reads had weak V/J assignments (E-value above 1e-6), no CDR3, stop codons, out-of-frame junctions, or ambiguous translated residues. A V3J clonotype was defined by an identical inferred V gene, J gene, and CDR3 amino acid sequence. Percentage overlap between repertoires was computed as shared unique clonotypes divided by the size of the smaller repertoire. Richness of each repertoire was evaluated using RTK rarefaction, the Chao1 estimator, and Recon v2.1 estimates of unobserved clonotypes. Generation probabilities for all TCRbeta clonotypes obtained by the gDNA method from a few donors were computed using OLGA. TCRdb retrieved this table from immuneACCESS and kept in-frame rearrangements only. Not all clones are present; in checked studies, unresolved V genes account for under half, and no reason is known for the remainder. The D gene and trimming were derived from the DNA, and the V and J assignments and clone size from that table. Present in this sample are about 960,000 clones, about 80% of which were seen just once. The ten biggest clones cover about 1.5% of the sample.

There are 15 amino acids in the CDR3, from cysteine to phenylalanine inclusive. Only the CDR3 DNA stays, 45 bases, in frame from base 1. Note on this clone: No antigen is known for it. The germline gene is not matched at one end of the junction; a read error may be the cause.

The donors were healthy, HIV-negative adults who had no recently reported acute infections or vaccinations. All donors were Caucasian adults living in Nashville, Tennessee, USA. Magnetic negative selection was used to enrich CD4+ T cells, after which naive cells were positively selected on CD45RA and the negative fraction became the memory subset. Blood was collected by leukapheresis, and PBMCs were isolated by Ficoll-Histopaque density gradient centrifugation and then cryopreserved in liquid nitrogen vapor phase. Analytical flow cytometry was used to check the purity and quantity of each magnetically sorted T cell population. Genomic DNA was isolated from every sorted fraction and measured by UV absorbance on a Nanodrop 2000c.

The source material was memory CD4+ T cells sorted from blood. Explained via the paper, the cell subset or site label denotes: CD45RA-negative fraction. The source is a man younger than 35 in good health. The sequence joins TRBV5-3 to TRBJ2-7; 11 central bases correspond to TRBD2. TRBV5-3 is noted as an ORF with a role that remains uncertain. The base sequence is TGTGCCAGCAGCTCCACTAGCGGGAGTGGTAGAAAGCAGTACTTC. This encodes CASSSTSGSGRKQYF.